Below are 4 T cell receptor beta chains sequenced from a single sample in a study of regulatory T cells in long-lasting Graves disease. iRepertoire HTBI primers and Arm-PCR of CDR3 regions built TCR beta libraries. TCRdb ran MiXCR on the multiplex PCR reads and lists one entry per CDR3 protein. The table shows 600,000 to 800,000 distinct CDR3 sequences, with 25% to 35% occurring only once. Time point described: persistent/refractory GD, antithyroid drugs over 5 years with positive TRAb. Extracted PBMC RNA gave rise to the TCR library. The sequencing here drew on peripheral blood mononuclear cells (PBMCs), taken when the disease was refractory, from a patient treated with antithyroid drugs. The origin of the receptors is a female donor with Graves disease.

This clonotype was seen repeatedly, ten times or more. The chain recombines TRBV12-3 or TRBV12-4 with TRBJ2-3, with D perhaps given as TRBD1 or TRBD2 (5 bases each). The CDR3 loop spans 13 amino acids. Deletions cut 4 bases from V and 11 bases from J, with 16 bases between. CDR3 sequence reads: CASSSRQGVEQYF. The CDR3 DNA follows: TGTGCCAGCAGTTCTCGCCAGGGAGTGGAGCAGTATTTT.

The V gene is TRBV4-1, the J gene TRBJ2-5, with D maybe TRBD1 (6 bases). Trimming shortened V by 4 bases and J by 3 bases, and 15 bases separated the two germline ends. Looked up from germline, CDR1 is MGHRA and CDR2 is YSYEKL. CDR3 length: 15 amino acids. The CDR3 bases are TGCGCCAGCAGCCCGTTACAGGGCGAAAAAGAGACCCAGTACTTC. This encodes CASSPLQGEKETQYF.

This clonotype was seen many times. V usage is TRBV7-3 and J usage is TRBJ2-7, with 7 bases identical to TRBD2. The CDR3 is 16 residues long. V was pared by 4 bases and J by 5 bases, with 14 bases of the junction left unmatched. Germline V CDR1 and CDR2: SGHTA, FQGTGA. In nucleotides, the CDR3 is TGTGCCAGCAGCTACGCTAGAAGCGGGGTAAGGAACGAGCAGTACTTC. Protein product: CASSYARSGVRNEQYF.

The chain recombines TRBV30 with TRBJ2-7, with D unresolved. The length of the CDR3 is 11 residues. Between the trimmed V and J ends, which lost 1 base and 7 bases, there was a span of 8 bases. Germline V gene sequence: CDR1 GTSNPN, CDR2 SVGIG (reference sequence). CDR3 residues: CAWSDLWEQYF. DNA for the CDR3: TGTGCCTGGAGTGACCTCTGGGAGCAGTACTTC.